This TCR beta chain was found in a study of neoadjuvant nivolumab and ipilimumab in lung cancer (dated by TCRdb to 2018 to 2020). Regarding the research as a whole: Intravenous nivolumab was dosed at 3 mg/kg on days 1, 15 and 29, and in the combination arm ipilimumab 1 mg/kg was added on day 1 only. TCR repertoires in pretherapy (baseline) peripheral blood were compared with TCR repertoires in tumors resected at surgery after neoadjuvant immune checkpoint blockade. Of the roughly 45 patients with operable NSCLC treated in the trial, approximately 23 were randomized to nivolumab monotherapy and approximately 21 to nivolumab plus ipilimumab. Matched pretherapy and resected tumor pairs were analyzed from seven patients, of whom four had been treated with nivolumab and three with nivolumab plus ipilimumab. The major pathologic response (MPR) rate in the intention-to-treat population in each study arm was designated as the primary trial endpoint. Findings and caveats that apply to the study as a whole: TCR richness and clonality were greater in resected tumors than in tumor-adjacent uninvolved lung, and increases were seen in more dual-therapy-treated tumors. TCR richness in pretherapy blood showed a positive correlation with richness in tumors resected after neoadjuvant therapy (Spearman R of about 0.77). There was no significant correlation between TCR clonality and pathologic tumor regression, and just a single major-pathologic-response sample was available for the clonality-regression analysis. From pretherapy to surgery, tumor T-cell richness and clonality went up in three of three dual-therapy tumors, versus only two of four nivolumab-treated tumors. A small number of samples underwent TCR sequencing.

Libraries were prepared through the immunoSEQ multiplex PCR assay. As for how the authors treated the data: Richness and clonality were used to summarize the repertoires, and clones that significantly expanded or contracted between pre- and post-therapy samples were identified. In TCRdb, the immuneACCESS table is reduced to in-frame sequences with V and J assigned. These tables do not hold every clone; where another copy was compared, an unresolved V gene accounts for under half, and the others remain unexplained. The V and J calls and clone size come from that table; D and trimming were worked out from the DNA. The sample has more than 10,000 clones on record, 55% to 70% of them singletons. In total, the top ten clones hold approximately 25% of the sample. A remark on this clone: What this receptor recognizes is not known. No base quality values were provided; no much bigger clone lies one nucleotide off.

What this sample's time point label stands for: at surgical resection after neoadjuvant nivolumab +/- ipilimumab. Samples were obtained from the phase 2 randomized NEOSTAR trial, in which neoadjuvant nivolumab or nivolumab plus ipilimumab followed by surgery was tested in operable NSCLC. For this chain, trimming is 3 bases at the V end and 8 bases at the J end, and the number of junction bases without a gene match is 7. The CDR1 and CDR2 encoded by the germline V gene (reference sequence) are GTSNPN and SVGIG. Including cysteine and phenylalanine, the CDR3 has 13 amino acids. The sequence is cut down to CDR3 DNA, 39 bases in frame from base 1.

This specimen consisted of peripheral blood, obtained after neoadjuvant nivolumab, alone or with ipilimumab, at or shortly before surgery. The rearrangement combines TRBV30 with TRBJ1-2, and 9 junction bases match TRBD1. This receptor was identified in an adult with non-small cell lung cancer. In nucleotide form, the sequence is TGTGCCTGGAGCGAACAGGGGGCGAGGGGCTACACCTTC. Protein translation: CAWSEQGARGYTF.